The 23 T cell receptor beta chains listed next were all sequenced from one sample in a study of CD8+ T cells in alopecia areata. A panel of CD4, CD8alpha, NKG2D, NKG2ACE and other markers served to sort pooled cutaneous lymph node cells. Extraction of RNA preceded its reverse transcription into cDNA, which served as the sequencing template. The repertoire was sequenced with immunoSEQ multiplex PCR; TCRdb's copy has only in-frame clones and lacks some. This repertoire holds 250,000 or so clones, and none appear only once. Sequenced: CD4+ T cells sorted from a lymph node. Receptors originate from a C3H/HeJ mouse with alopecia areata. Strain MHC haplotype: H2-k.

This clone was detected only a few times. Mouse names are used for the genes. The CDR3 end is not reached by the read, which stops 4 residues before it; the germline J gene fills it in. V usage is TRBV5 and J usage is TRBJ2-5; D is perhaps TRBD2 (5 bases). The CDR3 sequence is 15 residues long. Trimming left V 0 bases short and J 2 bases short, with 9 bases between. Looked up from germline, CDR1 is LGHNA and CDR2 is YNLKQL (reference sequence). The CDR3 bases that were read are TGTGCCAGCAGCCAAGATTGGGGTGCCCAAGAC. Its protein is CASSQDWGAQD. The full CDR3 reads CASSQDWGAQDTQYF.

This clone showed up just a few times. Gene names and germline match the mouse. The missing CDR3 end, 4 residues past where the read stops, is filled in from the germline J gene. The chain is built from TRBV19 and TRBJ2-7; TRBD1 is a possible D gene (6 bases). Trimming stripped 4 bases from V and 1 base from J, with 15 bases between. CDR3 size: 15 residues. CDR1 is FNHDT and CDR2 is SITEND in the germline V gene (reference sequence). The CDR3 DNA, read in part, is TGTGCCAGCAGTCCCCACAGGGAAGGTTCCTAT. Encoded protein: CASSPHREGSY. The complete CDR3 sequence is CASSPHREGSYEQYF.

The sample holds a few counts of this clone. The germline and genes are mouse ones. The sequenced fragment ends 4 residues before the CDR3 boundary, so the rest is inferred from the germline J gene. The rearrangement joins TRBV19 to TRBJ2-2; 13 nucleotides agree with TRBD2. The CDR3 totals 15 residues. Germline V lookup: CDR1 FNHDT, CDR2 SITEND (reference sequence). Losses at the gene ends were 5 bases for V and 4 bases for J; bases not matched to a gene: 2. CDR3 DNA, as far as it was read: TGTGCCAGCAGGGACTGGGGGGGCGGCACCGGG. This encodes CASRDWGGGTG. The whole CDR3 sequence is CASRDWGGGTGQLYF.

As regards this clone: Genes and germline come from the mouse. The read gets to within 3 residues of the CDR3 end, and the germline J gene fills in the rest. This chain joins TRBV19 and TRBJ1-6; 10 bases are shared with TRBD1. TRBJ1-6 is noted as an ORF with a role that remains uncertain. The V and J ends lost 5 bases and 9 bases, in that order; junction bases with no gene match: 5. The CDR3 contains 14 residues. CDR1 and CDR2 (germline): FNHDT, SITEND (reference sequence). The sequenced CDR3 bases are TGTGCCAGCAGCCCGACAGGGGGCGGTTCGCCC. It translates to CASSPTGGGSP. The entire CDR3 protein is CASSPTGGGSPLYF.

This clone was observed a handful of times. Any gene name here is a mouse gene name. The read halts 4 residues ahead of the CDR3 end, with the missing end drawn from the germline J gene. V gene TRBV19 combines with J gene TRBJ2-1, with 8 bases that match TRBD2. Germline loops: CDR1 FNHDT, CDR2 SITEND (reference sequence). This CDR3 is built from 13 residues. J gave up 1 base and V 6 bases, and 0 bases lay outside the gene matches. The CDR3 loop is CASNWGNYAEQFF. The sequenced CDR3 bases are TGTGCCAGCAACTGGGGGAACTATGCT.

This clone was seen at least ten times. Genes here carry mouse names. The read gets to within 4 residues of the CDR3 end, and the germline J gene fills in the rest. The rearrangement uses TRBV19 and TRBJ2-1; TRBD2 matches at 12 bases. V shed 5 bases, J shed 4 bases, and the junction held 4 bases outside the gene matches. The CDR3 loop spans 15 amino acids. Germline assignment: CDR1 FNHDT and CDR2 SITEND (reference sequence). The CDR3 bases that were read are TGTGCCAGCAGAATGACTGGGGGGGCTTATGCT. Its translation is CASRMTGGAYA. The entire CDR3 is CASRMTGGAYAEQFF.

This clone was detected a few times. The genes and germline here are from mouse. From the germline J gene comes the end of the CDR3, since the read stops 4 residues before it. The rearrangement links TRBV19 to TRBJ1-1; 8 bases fit TRBD1. This CDR3 has 14 residues. Germline V lookup: CDR1 FNHDT, CDR2 SITEND (reference sequence). The junction had 5 bases not matched to a gene; V was cut back by 7 bases and J by 0 bases. CDR3 DNA (partial): TGTGCCAGCCATCTGACAGGGGCAAACACA. Translated, it gives CASHLTGANT. The complete CDR3 protein is CASHLTGANTEVFF.

This clone was detected a few times. Gene names denote mouse genes. The sequence runs out 4 residues before the end of the CDR3; the remainder is reconstructed from the germline J gene. The chain is built from TRBV19 and TRBJ2-7; 8 bases are shared with TRBD2. Germline assignment: CDR1 FNHDT and CDR2 SITEND (reference sequence). CDR3 length: 15 amino acids. V dropped 4 bases and J dropped 0; count of bases not matched to a gene: 6. CDR3 bases read: TGTGCCAGCAGTCTCTGGGGGGCCAGCTCCTAT. Protein: CASSLWGASSY. Given in full, the CDR3 is CASSLWGASSYEQYF.

In its sample, this clone was seen a few times. The gene names given are mouse names. The read ends 4 residues before the CDR3 terminus; that terminus is restored from the germline J gene. The V and J genes are TRBV21 and TRBJ1-2; perhaps TRBD1 as D (6 bases). TRBV21 is marked as an open reading frame, function uncertain. The germline V and J ends were trimmed by 2 bases and 3 bases, with 16 bases remaining between them. There are 16 residues in the CDR3. Incomplete CDR3 DNA: TGTGCTAGCAGTCAAGAAGACAGGAAGGGGGACTCC. As protein: CASSQEDRKGDS. The whole CDR3 is CASSQEDRKGDSDYTF.

This clone was recorded many times. All gene names here are mouse names. The read halts 4 residues ahead of the CDR3 end, with the missing end drawn from the germline J gene. The chain combines TRBV17 with TRBJ2-5; 11 bases align to TRBD2. The germline gives CDR1 MNHDT, CDR2 YYDKIL. CDR3 size: 13 residues. The CDR3 is CGILGGHGDTQYF. The sequenced CDR3 bases are TGTGGGATACTGGGGGGGCATGGAGAC.

Worth noting for this clone: Gene and germline names: mouse. The chain's CDR3 is CASSLVGLVAEQFF. The sequenced CDR3 bases are TGTGCTAGCAGTTTGGTGGGACTGGTGGCT. This rearrangement joins TRBV29 to TRBJ2-1, with 8 bases that match TRBD2. The read gets to within 4 residues of the CDR3 end, and the germline J gene fills in the rest. The CDR3 totals 14 residues. Germline CDR1 and CDR2: MSHET and SYDVDS.

With respect to this clone: Genes and germline are mouse. The read ends 4 residues early relative to the CDR3; the germline J gene fills the gap. This chain connects TRBV13-1 to TRBJ2-3, with TRBD2 matching over 11 bases. Germline V lookup: CDR1 NSHNY, CDR2 SYGAGN. V lost 1 base, J lost 2 bases, and 3 bases stayed unmatched. The CDR3 is 16 residues long. The CDR3 bases that were read are TGTGCCAGCAGTGATCACTGGGGGGGCAATGCAGAA. Its protein product is CASSDHWGGNAE. The entire CDR3 protein reads CASSDHWGGNAETLYF.

This clone was counted a few times. Gene names are mouse gene names. The sequenced fragment ends 4 residues before the CDR3 boundary, so the rest is inferred from the germline J gene. The rearrangement links TRBV1 to TRBJ2-1; 7 bases map to TRBD2. V shed 0 bases, J shed 4 bases, and the junction held 3 bases outside the gene matches. This CDR3 contains 15 residues. CDR1 is NSQYPW, CDR2 LRSPGD, per germline (reference sequence). The sequenced CDR3 bases are TGCACCTGCAGTGCAGAGAATGGGGGGTATGCT. Translated, it gives CTCSAENGGYA. The whole CDR3 sequence is CTCSAENGGYAEQFF.

In its sample, this clone was seen a few times. The genes and germline here are from mouse. The CDR3 extends 4 residues past the end of the read, so its final part is completed from the germline J gene. The same CDR3 also results from other DNA sequences found in this sample. The rearrangement joins TRBV5 to TRBJ1-1; D gene unclear. Germline V gene data show CDR1 as LGHNA and CDR2 as YNLKQL (reference sequence). The CDR3 spans 12 residues. CDR3 residues: CASSQVQTEVFF. CDR3 DNA, as far as it was read: TGTGCCAGCAGCCAAGTCCAAACA.

This clone was counted only a few times. Genes and germline are mouse. The missing CDR3 end, 4 residues past where the read stops, is filled in from the germline J gene. The chain couples TRBV13-3 to TRBJ2-1; TRBD2 matches at 9 bases. Germline CDR1 NNHDY, CDR2 SYVADS. The CDR3 length is 14 residues. CDR3 region: CASSDVWGGAEQFF. The CDR3 bases that were read are TGTGCCAGCAGTGATGTTTGGGGGGGCGCT.

Points on this clone: The germline and genes are mouse ones. The read finishes 4 residues shy of the CDR3 end, and the germline J gene is used to complete it. The chain employs TRBV13-3 and TRBJ2-1, with 8 bases matching TRBD2. CDR1 is NNHDY and CDR2 is SYVADS in the germline V gene. The CDR3 runs to 14 residues. This CDR3 reads CASSDTGGVAEQFF. CDR3 DNA (partial): TGTGCCAGCAGTGATACTGGGGGAGTGGCT.

This clone was detected a few times. Here the gene names and germline are mouse. The read falls 4 residues short of the CDR3 end, and the missing part is taken from the germline J gene. The J gene is TRBJ2-2, the V gene TRBV1, with 7 positions matching TRBD1. CDR3 size: 16 residues. V trimming: 3 bases; J trimming: 2 bases; junction bases outside the gene matches: 6. The germline gives CDR1 NSQYPW, CDR2 LRSPGD (reference sequence). The CDR3 protein is CTCSAPQGDNTGQLYF. The CDR3 DNA, read in part, is TGCACCTGCAGTGCGCCCCAGGGGGATAACACCGGG.

Note on this clone: Germline and genes: mouse. The read finishes 4 residues shy of the CDR3 end, and the germline J gene is used to complete it. The rearrangement uses TRBV13-2 and TRBJ2-5; the D gene is possibly TRBD1 (5 bases). Germline assignment: CDR1 NNHNN and CDR2 SYGAGS (reference sequence). The CDR3 extends over 12 amino acids. The CDR3 sequence: CASGEGVDTQYF. The part of the CDR3 DNA that was read is TGTGCCAGCGGTGAAGGGGTAGAC.

This clone was seen a handful of times. Mouse gene names and germline throughout. The missing CDR3 end, 4 residues past where the read stops, is filled in from the germline J gene. The J gene is TRBJ2-5, the V gene TRBV17; 9 bases agree with TRBD2. Per germline, CDR1 MNHDT and CDR2 YYDKIL. The CDR3 spans 16 residues. Incomplete CDR3 DNA: TGTGCTAGCAGTAGAACGTTGGGGGGGCGCAGAGAC. It specifies CASSRTLGGRRD. The full CDR3 reads CASSRTLGGRRDTQYF. Full variable domain (remainder filled in from reference TRBV17 and TRBJ2-5): DTTVKQNPRYKLARVGKPVNLICSQTMNHDTMYWYQKKPNQAPKLLLFYYDKILNREADTFEKFQSSRPNNSFCSLYIGSAGLEYSAMYLCASSRTLGGRRDTQYFGPGTRLLVL.

Remarks on this clone: The genes are named according to mouse. The read gets to within 4 residues of the CDR3 end, and the germline J gene fills in the rest. The genes are TRBV19 and TRBJ2-1; 14 bases are shared with TRBD2. The CDR3 is made up of 16 amino acids. Germline values: CDR1 FNHDT, CDR2 SITEND (reference sequence). Trimming removed 4 bases from V and 5 bases from J; junction bases left unmatched: 5. CDR3 DNA, as far as it was read: TGTGCCAGCAGTTTGGGACTGGGGGGGCGCGATGCT. Translation gives CASSLGLGGRDA. The CDR3 in its entirety is CASSLGLGGRDAEQFF. Complete variable domain (other parts from reference TRBV19 and TRBJ2-1): GGIITQTPKFLIGQEGQKLTLKCQQNFNHDTMYWYRQDSGKGLRLIYYSITENDLQKGDLSEGYDASREKKSSFSLTVTSAQKNEMAVFLCASSLGLGGRDAEQFFGPGTRLTVL.

This clone appeared a few times. Gene names are mouse gene names. The observed sequence ends 4 residues before the CDR3 terminus, with the missing tail filled in from the germline J gene. The genes are TRBV19 and TRBJ2-2; 8 nucleotides align to TRBD1. CDR3 size: 15 residues. The V gene's germline CDR1 is FNHDT and CDR2 SITEND (reference sequence). V shed 5 bases, J shed 2 bases, and the junction held 5 bases outside the gene matches. The CDR3 bases that were read are TGTGCCAGCAGGACTCGGACAGGGAACACCGGG. This gives the protein CASRTRTGNTG. The entire CDR3 sequence reads CASRTRTGNTGQLYF.

Remarks on this clone: Gene names refer to mouse genes. Within the sample, other DNA sequences also encode this same CDR3. CDR3 sequence reads: CASSTPGGSAETLYF. The CDR3 bases that were read are TGTGCCAGCAGTACGCCTGGGGGAAGTGCAGAA. The chain is built from TRBV19 and TRBJ2-3; 7 positions agree with TRBD2. The read finishes 4 residues shy of the CDR3 end, and the germline J gene is used to complete it. Germline assignment: CDR1 FNHDT and CDR2 SITEND (reference sequence). The CDR3 runs 15 residues. The J segment lost 0 bases and the V segment lost 3 bases, leaving 4 bases of the junction unmatched.

Points on this clone: These gene names are mouse names. The sequenced fragment ends 4 residues before the CDR3 boundary, so the rest is inferred from the germline J gene. Distinct nucleotide sequences in the sample also encode this CDR3. V and J are TRBV1 and TRBJ2-2; TRBD1 matches at 7 bases. With V trimmed by 1 base and J by 1 base, 3 bases remained unmatched. The V gene's germline CDR1 is NSQYPW and CDR2 LRSPGD (reference sequence). CDR3 length equals 16 residues. The covered CDR3 bases are TGCACCTGCAGTGCAGCCGGGACAGTAAACACCGGG. It codes for CTCSAAGTVNTG. Given in full, the CDR3 is CTCSAAGTVNTGQLYF. Looking up the rest from reference TRBV1 and TRBJ2-2 gives the full variable domain: VTLLEQNPRWRLVPRGQAVNLRCILKNSQYPWMSWYQQDLQKQLQWLFTLRSPGDKEVKSLPGADYLATRVTDTELRLQVANMSQGRTLYCTCSAAGTVNTGQLYFGEGSKLTVL.